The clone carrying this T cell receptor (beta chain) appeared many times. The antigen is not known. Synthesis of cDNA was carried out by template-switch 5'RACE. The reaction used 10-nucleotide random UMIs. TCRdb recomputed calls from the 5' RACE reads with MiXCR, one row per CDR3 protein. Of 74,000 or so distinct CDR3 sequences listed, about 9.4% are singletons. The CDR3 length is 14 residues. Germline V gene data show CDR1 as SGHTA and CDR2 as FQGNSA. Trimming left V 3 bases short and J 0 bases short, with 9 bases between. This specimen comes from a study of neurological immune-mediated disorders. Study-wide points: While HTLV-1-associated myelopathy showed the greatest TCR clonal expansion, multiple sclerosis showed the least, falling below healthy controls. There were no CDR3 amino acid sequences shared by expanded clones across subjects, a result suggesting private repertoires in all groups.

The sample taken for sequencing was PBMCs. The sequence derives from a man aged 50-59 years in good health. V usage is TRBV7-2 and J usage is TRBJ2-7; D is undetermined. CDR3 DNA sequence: TGTGCCAGCAGCTTTCAGGATCCCTCCTACGAGCAGTACTTC. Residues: CASSFQDPSYEQYF. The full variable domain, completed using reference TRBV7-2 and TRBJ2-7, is GAGVSQSPSNKVTEKGKDVELRCDPISGHTALYWYRQSLGQGLEFLIYFQGNSAPDKSGLPSDRFSAERTGGSVSTLTIQRTQQEDSAVYLCASSFQDPSYEQYFGPGTRLTVT.